The 24 T cell receptor beta chains below were found in one sample sequenced in a study of OX40 agonist ivuxolimab in advanced cancers. The repertoire was sequenced with immunoSEQ multiplex PCR; TCRdb's copy has only in-frame clones and lacks some. This table has nearly 80,000 clones, approximately 94% appearing once. Here the sequenced sample was CD4+ or CD8+ T cells sorted from blood, taken in a trial of the OX40 agonist ivuxolimab. The receptors come from an adult with an advanced solid tumor such as melanoma, head and neck, liver or kidney cancer.

The chain carries TRBV15 and TRBJ1-1; a possible D gene is TRBD1 (6 bases). V was shortened by 3 bases and J by 3 bases, with 11 bases between the two germline ends. This CDR3 spans 14 amino acids. Germline V gives CDR1 LNHNV, CDR2 YYDKDF (reference sequence). CDR3 loop: CATSSTGQDTEAFF. The CDR3, as DNA: TGTGCCACCAGCAGTACGGGACAAGACACTGAAGCTTTCTTT.

The chain carries TRBV21-1 and TRBJ2-5. TRBV21-1 constitutes a pseudogene. The CDR3 runs 16 residues. CDR3 protein: CASSKDLTAYQETQYF. CDR3 sequence (DNA): TGTGCCAGCAGCAAAGATCTAACGGCGTACCAAGAGACCCAGTACTTC.

This clone came up once. The chain employs TRBV28 and TRBJ1-5, with D possibly matching TRBD1 (5 bases). V was cut by 3 bases and J by 7 bases, with 16 bases left in between. CDR1 and CDR2 from the germline V gene are MDHEN and SYDVKM. CDR3 length: 15 residues. The CDR3 here is CASSFPEQAGQPQHF. The CDR3 DNA sequence: TGTGCCAGCAGTTTCCCCGAACAGGCTGGCCAGCCCCAGCATTTT.

The chain is built from TRBV19 and TRBJ1-2; D perhaps matches TRBD1 (5 bases). V gave up 3 bases and J gave up 3 bases, with 8 bases separating them. Germline CDR1 reads LNHDA; CDR2 reads SQIVND (reference sequence). The CDR3 consists of 13 residues. The CDR3 sequence: CASSIPRDYGYTF. CDR3 coding DNA: TGTGCCAGTAGTATCCCCAGGGACTATGGCTACACCTTC.

This rearrangement joins TRBV15 to TRBJ1-2, with TRBD1 identical over 7 bases. Germline loops: CDR1 LNHNV, CDR2 YYDKDF (reference sequence). The CDR3 spans 15 residues. V shed 3 bases, J shed 8 bases, and the junction held 12 bases outside the gene matches. The CDR3 DNA is TGTGCCACCAGCAGGGACAGACAGGGAACCTGGGGCTACACCTTC. It encodes CATSRDRQGTWGYTF. Full variable domain (missing parts from reference TRBV15 and TRBJ1-2): DAMVIQNPRYQVTQFGKPVTLSCSQTLNHNVMYWYQQKSSQAPKLLFHYYDKDFNNEADTPDNFQSRRPNTSFCFLDIRSPGLGDTAMYLCATSRDRQGTWGYTFGSGTRLTVV.

This clone occurred a few times. The J gene is TRBJ1-6, the V gene TRBV25-1; D call uncertain. CDR3 length: 14 residues. Germline V CDR1 and CDR2: MGHDK, SYGVNS. The V gene lost 3 bases and the J gene lost 8 bases, with 11 bases spanning the gap. CDR3 nucleotides: TGTGCCAGCAGTGAGGTAGGACGGCATTCACCCCTCCACTTT. This codes for CASSEVGRHSPLHF.

V usage is TRBV6-4 and J usage is TRBJ2-3; tentative D call: TRBD2 (5 bases). The CDR3 consists of 16 residues. V lost 0 bases to trimming and J lost 2 bases, with 12 bases between them. Germline-derived CDR1 and CDR2 are MRHNA and SNTAGT. DNA for the CDR3: TGTGCCAGCAGTGACTCGTCATTCCTAGCCACAGATACGCAGTATTTT. Encoded protein: CASSDSSFLATDTQYF.

This rearrangement joins TRBV9 to TRBJ2-2, with TRBD2 matching over 7 bases. The germline CDR1 and CDR2 sequences are SGDLS and YYNGEE. Trimming removed 4 bases from V and 3 bases from J; junction bases left unmatched: 9. This CDR3 has 16 residues. The CDR3 is CASSLSWGGDTGELFF. The CDR3 nucleotides are TGTGCCAGCAGCCTTTCCTGGGGAGGGGACACCGGGGAGCTGTTTTTT. The full variable domain, its missing parts supplied by reference TRBV9 and TRBJ2-2, is DSGVTQTPKHLITATGQRVTLRCSPRSGDLSVYWYQQSLDQGLQFLIQYYNGEERAKGNILERFSAQQFPDLHSELNLSSLELGDSALYFCASSLSWGGDTGELFFGEGSRLTVL.

The rearrangement links TRBV11-3 to TRBJ2-6; D may match TRBD1 or TRBD2 (5 bases each). Looked up from germline, CDR1 is SGHNT and CDR2 is YENEEA. With 4 bases removed from V and 8 bases from J, the gap between germline ends came to 12 bases. The CDR3 extends over 14 amino acids. The CDR3 bases are TGTGCCAGCAGCTCCCGGGACGGGACCAACGTCCTGACTTTC. Protein product: CASSSRDGTNVLTF.

The J gene is TRBJ1-6, the V gene TRBV6-1; TRBD1 agrees at 9 bases. Germline CDR1 and CDR2: MNHNS and SASEGT. The CDR3 contains 15 residues. The V segment lost 4 bases and the J segment 9 bases; nucleotides outside the gene matches: 7. The CDR3 loop reads CASSATGGEGSPLHF. CDR3 nucleotides: TGTGCCAGCAGTGCGACAGGGGGAGAGGGTTCACCCCTCCACTTT.

This chain uses TRBV25-1 with TRBJ2-7; TRBD1 matches 9 bases. The ends lost 1 base at V and 3 bases at J; junction bases unmatched: 4. The CDR3 contains 15 residues. Germline assignment: CDR1 MGHDK and CDR2 SYGVNS. This chain's CDR3 is CASSELGTGFYEQYF. CDR3 in DNA: TGTGCCAGCAGTGAATTGGGGACAGGGTTCTACGAGCAGTACTTC.

The V and J genes are TRBV27 and TRBJ2-2; no definite D call. V lost 5 bases, J lost 5 bases, and 9 bases lay in between. Germline V gene lookup returns CDR1 MNHEY and CDR2 SMNVEV (reference sequence). The CDR3 has 13 residues. CDR3: CASSVRGTGELFF. The CDR3 region has the DNA TGTGCCAGCAGTGTCAGAGGTACCGGGGAGCTGTTTTTT.

This chain joins TRBV11-2 and TRBJ2-7, with 8 bases lining up with TRBD1. This CDR3 contains 16 residues. With 0 bases clipped from V and 2 bases from J, the junction kept 6 bases outside the gene matches. Germline assignment: CDR1 SGHAT and CDR2 FQNNGV. CDR3 in amino acids: CASSLDDRGIAYEQYF. The DNA for the CDR3 is TGTGCCAGCAGCTTAGACGACAGGGGAATTGCCTACGAGCAGTACTTC.

This chain links TRBV19 with TRBJ2-7; 7 bases line up with TRBD1. The CDR3 totals 12 residues. The junction had 5 bases not matched to a gene; V was cut back by 10 bases and J by 2 bases. CDR1 LNHDA and CDR2 SQIVND come from the germline V gene (reference sequence). The CDR3 DNA reads as TGTGCCACCCGACAGGGCGCCTACGAGCAGTACTTC. The encoded protein is CATRQGAYEQYF.

The rearrangement uses TRBV6-1 and TRBJ2-7; D remains unclear. Trimming stripped 1 base from V and 4 bases from J, with 8 bases between. The CDR3 is 13 amino acids. Germline V gene sequence: CDR1 MNHNS, CDR2 SASEGT. The CDR3 DNA sequence: TGTGCCAGCAGTGAAGGTGACCTATACGAGCAGTACTTC. The encoded protein is CASSEGDLYEQYF.

The rearrangement joins TRBV7-9 to TRBJ2-3, with D perhaps TRBD1 (7 bases). V lost 2 bases and J lost 0, with 12 bases in between. Per germline, CDR1 SEHNR and CDR2 FQNEAQ (reference sequence). This CDR3 has 16 residues. Here the CDR3 reads CASSLKAGGSTDTQYF. CDR3 DNA: TGTGCCAGCAGCTTAAAGGCAGGGGGGAGCACAGATACGCAGTATTTT.

V gene TRBV27 combines with J gene TRBJ1-6; D is perhaps TRBD1 (6 bases). Trimming left V 4 bases short and J 10 bases short, with 11 bases between. From germline, CDR1 is MNHEY and CDR2 SMNVEV (reference sequence). The CDR3 has 13 amino acids. CDR3 bases: TGTGCCAGCAGTTATGACGGGGGCTCACCCCTCCACTTT. This gives the protein CASSYDGGSPLHF.

This chain connects TRBV30 to TRBJ2-5; D unclear. V lost 2 bases to trimming and J lost 1 base, with 8 bases between them. Germline CDR1 reads GTSNPN; CDR2 reads SVGIG (reference sequence). CDR3 size: 13 residues. The CDR3 here is CAWSPASQETQYF. DNA of the CDR3: TGTGCCTGGAGTCCCGCTTCCCAAGAGACCCAGTACTTC.

V and J are TRBV27 and TRBJ2-7; 8 bases fit TRBD1. The length of the CDR3 is 14 residues. The J segment lost 3 bases and the V segment lost 5 bases, leaving 6 bases of the junction unmatched. Germline V lookup: CDR1 MNHEY, CDR2 SMNVEV (reference sequence). The CDR3 nucleotides are TGTGCCAGCAGTCACAGGGGGTATAGCTACGAGCAGTACTTC. It yields the protein CASSHRGYSYEQYF.

This clone was recorded only once. The chain couples TRBV11-2 to TRBJ2-1, with D uncertain. V was cut by 1 base and J by 4 bases, with 8 bases left in between. This CDR3 comprises 14 residues. From germline, CDR1 is SGHAT and CDR2 FQNNGV. CDR3 nucleotides: TGTGCCAGCAGCTTAGTTTTCGGTTACAATGAGCAGTTCTTC. Translation: CASSLVFGYNEQFF.

V and J are TRBV4-2 and TRBJ2-5; D could derive from TRBD1 or TRBD2 (5 bases each). The J call may be mistaken, given a closer DNA end match to TRBJ2-7. The CDR3 runs to 16 residues. Germline V gene sequence: CDR1 LGHNA, CDR2 YNFKEQ. CDR3 sequence: CASSQEAGAGYYEQYF. For the CDR3, the DNA is TGTGCCAGCAGCCAAGAGGCCGGGGCTGGCTACTACGAGCAGTACTTC.

V gene TRBV7-9 combines with J gene TRBJ2-7; possibly TRBD1 for D (6 bases). The CDR3 is 13 residues long. CDR1 is SEHNR, CDR2 FQNEAQ, per germline (reference sequence). Trimming removed 5 bases from V and 3 bases from J, with 11 bases in between. CDR3 coding DNA: TGTGCCAGCAGCCCCCGGGACAACTACGAGCAGTACTTC. Encoded protein: CASSPRDNYEQYF.

The rearrangement joins TRBV5-1 to TRBJ2-1; no reliable D call. Per the germline V gene, CDR1 is SGHRS and CDR2 is YFSETQ. Trimming took 0 bases from V and 7 from J, leaving 11 bases between them. The CDR3 has 14 amino acids. CDR3 region: CASSLDPSGNEQFF. The DNA of the CDR3 is TGCGCCAGCAGCTTGGACCCCAGTGGGAATGAGCAGTTCTTC.

The chain combines TRBV14 with TRBJ2-3; either TRBD1 or TRBD2 may fit D (5 bases each). Germline loops: CDR1 SGHDN, CDR2 FVKESK. This CDR3 is 18 amino acids long. V was pared by 0 bases and J by 0 bases, with 16 bases between. The CDR3 sequence is CASSQDNVPGRSTDTQYF. CDR3 DNA: TGTGCCAGCAGCCAAGATAATGTCCCGGGACGGAGCACAGATACGCAGTATTTT. The whole variable domain, filled in from reference TRBV14 and TRBJ2-3, reads EAGVTQFPSHSVIEKGQTVTLRCDPISGHDNLYWYRRVMGKEIKFLLHFVKESKQDESGMPNNRFLAERTGGTYSTLKVQPAELEDSGVYFCASSQDNVPGRSTDTQYFGPGTRLTVL.